A single sample is the source of the 27 T cell receptor beta chains below, sequenced in a study of control samples from healthy donors and cancer patients. TCRdb's table, derived via immunoSEQ multiplex PCR, lists solely in-frame clones and lacks some. The data hold about 170,000 clones, with 93% observed a single time. The sequencing sample was made of blood. The receptors here all came from a woman aged 60-70 years in good health.

This clone was observed a single time. The rearrangement joins TRBV18 to TRBJ2-3, with D unresolved. V lost 3 bases and J 2 bases, leaving 12 bases between the germline ends. The CDR3 is 15 residues long. In germline, CDR1 is KGHSH, CDR2 LQKENI. The CDR3 DNA follows: TGTGCCAGCTCACCTTCCTTCCTTCACACAGATACGCAGTATTTT. Translation gives CASSPSFLHTDTQYF.

The V gene is TRBV4-3, the J gene TRBJ1-2; 7 nucleotides agree with TRBD1. The V gene end was trimmed by 3 bases and the J gene end by 3 bases; junction bases not matched to a gene: 4. Germline V lookup: CDR1 LGHNA, CDR2 YSLEER. The CDR3 length is 14 residues. CDR3 DNA: TGCGCCAGCAGCCAGGATACAGGGGACTATGGCTACACCTTC. It encodes CASSQDTGDYGYTF.

This clone was detected only a few times. This sequence joins TRBV2 and TRBJ2-1; TRBD1 matches 7 bases. CDR3 size: 15 residues. Germline CDR1 SNHLY, CDR2 FYNNEI. After removal of 7 bases from V and 3 bases from J, the junction contained 9 bases not matched to a gene. CDR3 in DNA: TGTGCCAGCACCCGACAGGGATATGGCTACAATGAGCAGTTCTTC. The encoded protein is CASTRQGYGYNEQFF.

V and J are TRBV6-5 and TRBJ2-5, with D unclear. The V gene's germline CDR1 is MNHEY and CDR2 SVGAGI. V lost 3 bases and J lost 2, with 4 bases in between. The CDR3 totals 12 residues. CDR3 DNA: TGTGCCAGCAGTTATGGACAAGAGACCCAGTACTTC. It is translated as CASSYGQETQYF.

This chain joins TRBV27 and TRBJ2-7, with D possibly called TRBD1 or TRBD2 (6 bases each). CDR1 and CDR2 from the germline V gene are MNHEY and SMNVEV (reference sequence). The V gene lost 4 bases and the J gene lost 0 bases, with 13 bases spanning the gap. There are 15 residues in the CDR3. This CDR3 reads CASSSPGADSYEQYF. CDR3 DNA sequence: TGTGCCAGCAGTTCACCGGGGGCAGACTCCTACGAGCAGTACTTC.

CDR3 protein: CSASKRGSYNEQFF. The CDR3 DNA reads as TGCAGCGCGTCAAAGAGGGGGTCCTACAATGAGCAGTTCTTC. This chain connects TRBV29-1 to TRBJ2-1; a possible D gene is TRBD1 (6 bases). The V and J ends lost 7 bases and 1 base respectively, with 14 bases between them. Germline-derived CDR1 and CDR2 are SQVTM and ANQGSEA. This CDR3 has 14 amino acids.

The V call is TRBV4-3, the J call TRBJ1-5; a possible D gene is TRBD1 (5 bases). Trimming took 0 bases from V and 4 from J, leaving 13 bases between them. There are 16 residues in the CDR3. Germline values: CDR1 LGHNA, CDR2 YSLEER. CDR3: CASSQDRGGGNQPQHF. The CDR3 DNA reads as TGCGCCAGCAGCCAAGATAGGGGTGGGGGTAATCAGCCCCAGCATTTT.

In its sample, this clone was seen once. V is TRBV7-9 and J is TRBJ1-1, with 9 bases matching TRBD1. J gave up 1 base and V 5 bases, and 5 bases lay outside the gene matches. Germline CDR1 reads SEHNR; CDR2 reads FQNEAQ (reference sequence). This CDR3 is 15 amino acids long. The CDR3 bases are TGTGCCAGCAGCCCAACAGGGGGCCGGAACACTGAAGCTTTCTTT. Translation gives CASSPTGGRNTEAFF.

The chain couples TRBV18 to TRBJ1-1; maybe TRBD1 (5 bases). The V and J ends lost 5 bases and 6 bases respectively, with 10 bases between them. The CDR3 spans 12 residues. Germline assignment: CDR1 KGHSH and CDR2 LQKENI. The CDR3 DNA sequence: TGTGCCAGCTCAAAAGGGGAGGCTGAAGCTTTCTTT. As protein: CASSKGEAEAFF.

The V and J genes are TRBV4-3 and TRBJ2-1; tentatively, D is TRBD2 (6 bases). The length of the CDR3 is 15 residues. CDR1 LGHNA and CDR2 YSLEER come from the germline V gene. Trimming took off 1 base at V and 3 bases at J, with 10 bases between the two ends. The CDR3 reads CASSQGRDFYNEQFF. CDR3 nucleotide sequence: TGCGCCAGCAGCCAAGGAAGGGACTTCTACAATGAGCAGTTCTTC.

This chain connects TRBV19 to TRBJ1-1; D is unresolved. Trimming pared 3 bases from V and 1 base from J, leaving 15 bases between. This CDR3 is 16 amino acids long. The germline V gene has CDR1 LNHDA and CDR2 SQIVND (reference sequence). CDR3 region: CASSIRPTSRNTEAFF. CDR3 bases: TGTGCCAGTAGTATCCGCCCGACCTCCCGGAACACTGAAGCTTTCTTT.

V gene TRBV19 combines with J gene TRBJ2-5; no clear D. The V gene's germline CDR1 is LNHDA and CDR2 SQIVND (reference sequence). With 4 bases removed from V and 1 base from J, the gap between germline ends came to 16 bases. The CDR3 spans 16 residues. CDR3: CASSSRSKAPQETQYF. CDR3 DNA sequence: TGTGCCAGTAGTAGTAGATCTAAGGCCCCCCAAGAGACCCAGTACTTC.

The chain recombines TRBV12-3 or TRBV12-4 with TRBJ1-3, with D unresolved. The V and J ends lost 0 bases and 4 bases respectively, with 4 bases between them. This CDR3 is built from 13 residues. The CDR3 protein is CASSLASGNTIYF. In DNA, the CDR3 is TGTGCCAGCAGTTTAGCCTCCGGAAACACCATATATTTT.

The genes are TRBV13 and TRBJ2-1; D tentatively reads TRBD1 or TRBD2 (6 bases each). V dropped 7 bases and J dropped 14 bases, with 21 bases sitting between them. This CDR3 comprises 13 residues. Germline loops: CDR1 PRHDT, CDR2 FYEKMQ (reference sequence). CDR3 loop: CASTQGGRQRKFF. The CDR3 nucleotides read TGTGCCAGCACCCAAGGGGGGCGACAAAGGAAGTTCTTC.

This chain uses TRBV4-3 with TRBJ1-1, with D unresolved. CDR3 size: 13 residues. The germline V gene has CDR1 LGHNA and CDR2 YSLEER. Trimming removed 4 bases at V and 2 bases at J, with 8 bases between. The CDR3 DNA reads as TGCGCCAGCAGCCGACACCCCAACACTGAAGCTTTCTTT. This gives the protein CASSRHPNTEAFF.

The rearrangement links TRBV18 to TRBJ2-7; unclear D gene. The V end lost 3 bases, the J end lost 7 bases, and 13 bases lay between the germline ends. Germline V lookup: CDR1 KGHSH, CDR2 LQKENI. This CDR3 is 13 amino acids long. The CDR3 loop reads CASSPLRMEEQYF. The CDR3 nucleotides are TGTGCCAGCTCACCGTTAAGGATGGAAGAGCAGTACTTC.

This CDR3 reads CASSTGGEDTEAFF. The CDR3 region has the DNA TGTGCCAGCAGCACAGGGGGCGAGGACACTGAAGCTTTCTTT. The V and J genes are TRBV6-4 and TRBJ1-1, with 9 nucleotides matching TRBD1. This CDR3 contains 14 residues. Per the germline V gene, CDR1 is MRHNA and CDR2 is SNTAGT. The trim removed 6 bases at V and 3 bases at J, leaving 5 bases unmatched.

The J gene is TRBJ1-4, the V gene TRBV6-5; D is undetermined. Germline assignment: CDR1 MNHEY and CDR2 SVGAGI. Trimming took off 8 bases at V and 8 bases at J, with 12 bases between the two ends. The CDR3 runs 12 residues. The CDR3 nucleotides read TGTGCCAGCGGGCCGACGGGGGAAAAACTGTTTTTT. Its protein is CASGPTGEKLFF.

The V gene is TRBV18, the J gene TRBJ1-6, with D unclear. Trimming pared 2 bases from V and 0 bases from J, leaving 11 bases between. Germline CDR1 and CDR2: KGHSH and LQKENI. The CDR3 length is 17 residues. CDR3 region: CASSPMGSSSYNSPLHF. For the CDR3, the DNA is TGTGCCAGCTCACCAATGGGCAGCAGCTCCTATAATTCACCCCTCCACTTT.

CDR3 DNA: TGTGCCACCAGCCCGATGTTTAGAGGACAGGCAAACTATGGCTACACCTTC. This codes for CATSPMFRGQANYGYTF. The V call is TRBV15, the J call TRBJ1-2; 7 bases map to TRBD1. The V gene end was trimmed by 5 bases and the J gene end by 2 bases; junction bases not matched to a gene: 14. CDR1 LNHNV and CDR2 YYDKDF come from the germline V gene (reference sequence). The CDR3 spans 17 residues.

The genes are TRBV7-2 and TRBJ1-5, with a possible D match to TRBD1 (6 bases). V lost 5 bases and J lost 3, with 8 bases in between. Germline V CDR1 and CDR2: SGHTA, FQGNSA. This CDR3 contains 13 residues. Here the CDR3 reads CASSGQSNQPQHF. The CDR3 bases are TGTGCCAGCAGCGGACAGTCCAATCAGCCCCAGCATTTT.

The J gene is TRBJ1-2, the V gene TRBV4-3; unclear D gene. Trimming stripped 0 bases from V and 6 bases from J, with 11 bases between. Germline CDR1 LGHNA, CDR2 YSLEER. CDR3 length: 14 residues. The CDR3 sequence is CASSQDWGGDGYTF. The CDR3, as DNA: TGCGCCAGCAGCCAAGATTGGGGTGGGGATGGCTACACCTTC.

The chain uses TRBV7-2 and TRBJ2-7; D gene uncertain. The length of the CDR3 is 13 residues. Germline CDR1 is SGHTA and CDR2 is FQGNSA. V lost 6 bases and J lost 8, with 17 bases in between. CDR3 loop: CASRPAVVAQQYF. The CDR3 DNA is TGTGCCAGCAGGCCCGCGGTGGTGGCTCAGCAGTACTTC.

This rearrangement joins TRBV7-2 to TRBJ2-3, with 7 bases fitting TRBD1. Germline V lookup: CDR1 SGHTA, CDR2 FQGNSA. The V gene end was trimmed by 5 bases and the J gene end by 0 bases; junction bases not matched to a gene: 2. The length of the CDR3 is 14 residues. CDR3 sequence reads: CASSQGQSTDTQYF. CDR3 sequence (DNA): TGTGCCAGCAGCCAGGGACAGAGCACAGATACGCAGTATTTT.

Remarks on this clone: Other nucleotide sequences from this sample produce the same CDR3. The chain uses TRBV7-9 and TRBJ1-1, with TRBD1 identical over 7 bases. V gave up 5 bases and J gave up 1 base; unmatched junction bases: 1. The germline V gene has CDR1 SEHNR and CDR2 FQNEAQ (reference sequence). CDR3 length: 13 residues. Here the CDR3 reads CASSQGGNTEAFF. The CDR3 nucleotides are TGTGCCAGCAGCCAGGGGGGGAACACTGAAGCTTTCTTT. The full variable domain, completed using reference TRBV7-9 and TRBJ1-1, is DTGVSQNPRHKITKRGQNVTFRCDPISEHNRLYWYRQTLGQGPEFLTYFQNEAQLEKSRLLSDRFSAERPKGSFSTLEIQRTEQGDSAMYLCASSQGGNTEAFFGQGTRLTVV.

This chain joins TRBV30 and TRBJ1-1; no clear D. Trimming pared 8 bases from V and 1 base from J, leaving 8 bases between. From germline, CDR1 is GTSNPN and CDR2 SVGIG (reference sequence). This CDR3 is built from 11 residues. CDR3 amino acids: CASDTNTEAFF. The CDR3 nucleotides are TGTGCCAGTGACACGAACACTGAAGCTTTCTTT.

V is TRBV18 and J is TRBJ1-3, with 9 bases lining up with TRBD1. This CDR3 has 14 residues. The germline V gene has CDR1 KGHSH and CDR2 LQKENI. Trimming removed 8 bases from V and 2 bases from J; junction bases left unmatched: 4. Written as DNA, the CDR3 is TGTGCCAGCCAAAGACAGGGGGCTGGAAACACCATATATTTT. This encodes CASQRQGAGNTIYF.